Listed here is a single T cell receptor beta chain. Its antigen is not known. Per germline, CDR1 SGHRS and CDR2 YFSETQ. Trimming pared 0 bases from V and 11 bases from J, leaving 18 bases between. The CDR3 runs 16 residues. The data derive from a study of T cell responses to AZD1222 COVID-19 vaccine. The study, taken as a whole, reports: Vaccine-related CD4 TCRs covered spike, predominating at 160-218 and 743-854. Two AZD1222 doses significantly raised spike-specific TCR breadth and depth over controls. Clonal diversity may have been underestimated in mostly white British donors. Seropositive status at baseline applied to only five to seven AZD1222 recipients.

Sequenced by immunoSEQ multiplex PCR; TCRdb stores in-frame clones only, minus some. The repertoire holds approximately 180,000 clones, with over 85% as singletons. The chain combines TRBV5-1 with TRBJ1-6, with D possibly matching TRBD1 (6 bases). This receptor was taken from an adult who received the MenACWY meningococcal vaccine as a control. This sample comprised peripheral blood, obtained 28 days after the second dose of the MenACWY control vaccine. The CDR3 bases are TGCGCCAGCAGCTTGGCCTCCGGGACGGACAGAACACCCCTCCACTTT. Its translation is CASSLASGTDRTPLHF.